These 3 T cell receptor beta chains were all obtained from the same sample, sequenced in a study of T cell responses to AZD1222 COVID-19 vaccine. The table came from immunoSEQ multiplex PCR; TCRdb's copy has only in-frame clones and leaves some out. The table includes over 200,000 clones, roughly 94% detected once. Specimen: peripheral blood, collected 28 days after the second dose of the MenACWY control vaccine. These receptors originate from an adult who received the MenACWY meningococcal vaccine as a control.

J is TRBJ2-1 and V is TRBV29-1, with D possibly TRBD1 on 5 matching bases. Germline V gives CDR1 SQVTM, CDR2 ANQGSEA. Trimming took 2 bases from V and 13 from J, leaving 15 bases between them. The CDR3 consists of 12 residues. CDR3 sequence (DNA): TGCAGCGTTGAATGGGGCTCACCCGAACAGTTCTTC. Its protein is CSVEWGSPEQFF.

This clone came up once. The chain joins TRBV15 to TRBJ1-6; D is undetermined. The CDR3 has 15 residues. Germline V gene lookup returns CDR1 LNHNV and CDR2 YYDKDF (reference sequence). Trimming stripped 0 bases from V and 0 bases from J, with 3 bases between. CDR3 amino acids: CATSRESSYNSPLHF. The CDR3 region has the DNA TGTGCCACCAGCAGAGAGAGCTCCTATAATTCACCCCTCCACTTT.

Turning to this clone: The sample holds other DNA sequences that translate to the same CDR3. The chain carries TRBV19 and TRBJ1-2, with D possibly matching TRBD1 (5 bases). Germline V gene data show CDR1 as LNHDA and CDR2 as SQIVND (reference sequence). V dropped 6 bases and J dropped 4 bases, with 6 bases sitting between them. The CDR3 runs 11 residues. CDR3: CASRGVYGYTF. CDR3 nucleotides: TGTGCCAGTAGGGGGGTCTATGGCTACACCTTC.